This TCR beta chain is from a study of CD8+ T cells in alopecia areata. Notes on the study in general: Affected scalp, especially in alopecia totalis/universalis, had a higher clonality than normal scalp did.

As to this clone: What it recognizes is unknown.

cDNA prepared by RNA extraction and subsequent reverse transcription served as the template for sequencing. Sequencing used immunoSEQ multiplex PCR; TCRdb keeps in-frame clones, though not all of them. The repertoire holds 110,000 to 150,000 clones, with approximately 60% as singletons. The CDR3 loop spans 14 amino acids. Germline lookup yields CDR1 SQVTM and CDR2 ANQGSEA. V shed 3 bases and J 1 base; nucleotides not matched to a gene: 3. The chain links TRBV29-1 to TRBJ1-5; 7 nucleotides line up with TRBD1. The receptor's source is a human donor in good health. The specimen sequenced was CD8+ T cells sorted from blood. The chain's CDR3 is CSVELQGSNQPQHF. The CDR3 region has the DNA TGCAGCGTTGAGCTACAGGGGAGCAATCAGCCCCAGCATTTT.